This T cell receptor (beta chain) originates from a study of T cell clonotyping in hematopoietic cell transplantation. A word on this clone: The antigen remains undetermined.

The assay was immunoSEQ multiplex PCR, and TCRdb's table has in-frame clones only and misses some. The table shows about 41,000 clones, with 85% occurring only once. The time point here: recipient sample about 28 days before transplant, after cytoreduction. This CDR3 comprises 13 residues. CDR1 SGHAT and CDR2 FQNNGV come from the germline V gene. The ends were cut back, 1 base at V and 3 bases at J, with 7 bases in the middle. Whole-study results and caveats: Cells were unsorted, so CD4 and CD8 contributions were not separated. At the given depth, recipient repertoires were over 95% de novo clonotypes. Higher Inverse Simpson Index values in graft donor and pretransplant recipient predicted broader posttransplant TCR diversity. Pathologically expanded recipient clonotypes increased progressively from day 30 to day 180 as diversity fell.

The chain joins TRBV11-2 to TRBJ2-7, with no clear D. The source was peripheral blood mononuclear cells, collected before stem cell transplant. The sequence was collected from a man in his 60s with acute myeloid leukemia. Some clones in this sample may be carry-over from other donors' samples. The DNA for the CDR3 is TGTGCCAGCAGCTTAGTACCGGACTACGAGCAGTACTTC. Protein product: CASSLVPDYEQYF.